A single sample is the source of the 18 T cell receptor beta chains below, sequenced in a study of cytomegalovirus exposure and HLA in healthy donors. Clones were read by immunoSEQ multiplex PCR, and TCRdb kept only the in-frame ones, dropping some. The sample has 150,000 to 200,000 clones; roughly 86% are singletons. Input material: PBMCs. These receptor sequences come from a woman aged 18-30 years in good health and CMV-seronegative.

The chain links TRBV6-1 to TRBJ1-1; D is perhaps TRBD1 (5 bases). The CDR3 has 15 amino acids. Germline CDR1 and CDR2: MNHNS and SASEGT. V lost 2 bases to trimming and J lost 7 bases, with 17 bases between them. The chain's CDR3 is CASSEFQFGQGEAFF. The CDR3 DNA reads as TGTGCCAGCAGTGAATTTCAGTTTGGGCAGGGTGAAGCTTTCTTT.

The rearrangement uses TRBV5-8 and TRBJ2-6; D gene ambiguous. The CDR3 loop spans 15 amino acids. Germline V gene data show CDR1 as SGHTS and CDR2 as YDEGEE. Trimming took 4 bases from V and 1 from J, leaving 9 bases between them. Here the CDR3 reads CASSTQKSGANVLTF. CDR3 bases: TGTGCCAGCAGCACCCAGAAATCTGGGGCCAACGTCCTGACTTTC. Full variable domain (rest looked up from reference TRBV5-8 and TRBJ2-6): EAGVTQSPTHLIKTRGQQATLRCSPISGHTSVYWYQQALGLGLQFLLWYDEGEERNRGNFPPRFSGRQFPNYSSELNVNALELEDSALYLCASSTQKSGANVLTFGAGSRLTVL.

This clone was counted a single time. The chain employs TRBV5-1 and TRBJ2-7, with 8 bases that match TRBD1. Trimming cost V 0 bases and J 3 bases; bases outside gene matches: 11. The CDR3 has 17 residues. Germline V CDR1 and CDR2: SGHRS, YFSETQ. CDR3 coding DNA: TGCGCCAGCAGCTTGGCCGGGGACCGGGACAGGAACTACGAGCAGTACTTC. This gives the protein CASSLAGDRDRNYEQYF.

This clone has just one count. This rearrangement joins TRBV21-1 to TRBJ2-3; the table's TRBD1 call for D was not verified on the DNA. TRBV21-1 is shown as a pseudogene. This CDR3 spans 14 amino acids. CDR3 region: CASSKGTLTDTQYF. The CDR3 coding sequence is TGTGCCAGCAGCAAGGGGACACTCACAGATACGCAGTATTTT.

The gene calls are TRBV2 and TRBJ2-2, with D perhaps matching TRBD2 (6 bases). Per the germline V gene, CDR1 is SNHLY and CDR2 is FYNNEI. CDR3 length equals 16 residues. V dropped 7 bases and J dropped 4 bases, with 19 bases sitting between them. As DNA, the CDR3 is TGTGCCAGCAACCCCCAGGGCCCGGGGGTCACCGGGGAGCTGTTTTTT. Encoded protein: CASNPQGPGVTGELFF.

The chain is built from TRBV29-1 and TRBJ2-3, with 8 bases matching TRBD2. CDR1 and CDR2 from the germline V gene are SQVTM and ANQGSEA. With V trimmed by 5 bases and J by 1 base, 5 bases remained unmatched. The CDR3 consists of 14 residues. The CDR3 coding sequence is TGCAGCGTTCAAGTGACTAGCGGCACAGATACGCAGTATTTT. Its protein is CSVQVTSGTDTQYF.

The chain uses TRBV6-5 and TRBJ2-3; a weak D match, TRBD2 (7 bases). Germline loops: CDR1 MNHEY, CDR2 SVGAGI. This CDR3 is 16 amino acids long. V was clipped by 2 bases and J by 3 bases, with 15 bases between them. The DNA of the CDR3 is TGTGCCAGCAGTTACGATCCAGGGGAGGGGACAGATACGCAGTATTTT. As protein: CASSYDPGEGTDTQYF.

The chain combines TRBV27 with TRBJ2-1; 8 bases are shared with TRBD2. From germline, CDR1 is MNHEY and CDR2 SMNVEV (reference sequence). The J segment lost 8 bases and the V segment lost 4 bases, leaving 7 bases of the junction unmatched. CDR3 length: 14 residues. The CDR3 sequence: CASSSWGLVYEQFF. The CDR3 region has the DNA TGTGCCAGCAGTTCTTGGGGACTAGTATATGAGCAGTTCTTC.

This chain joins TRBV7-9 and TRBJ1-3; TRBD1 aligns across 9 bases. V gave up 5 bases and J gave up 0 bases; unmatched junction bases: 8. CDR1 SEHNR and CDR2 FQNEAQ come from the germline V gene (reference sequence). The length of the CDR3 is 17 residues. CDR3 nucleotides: TGTGCCAGCAGCCCGATACAGGGGGCGCGCTCTGGAAACACCATATATTTT. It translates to CASSPIQGARSGNTIYF.

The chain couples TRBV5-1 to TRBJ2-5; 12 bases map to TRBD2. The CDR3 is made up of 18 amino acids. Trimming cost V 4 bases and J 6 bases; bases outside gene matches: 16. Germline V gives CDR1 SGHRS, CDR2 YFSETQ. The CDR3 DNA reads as TGCGCCAGCAGCCCCTACCCTAGCGGGGGGGCCGAGGGGAAGACCCAGTACTTC. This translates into CASSPYPSGGAEGKTQYF.

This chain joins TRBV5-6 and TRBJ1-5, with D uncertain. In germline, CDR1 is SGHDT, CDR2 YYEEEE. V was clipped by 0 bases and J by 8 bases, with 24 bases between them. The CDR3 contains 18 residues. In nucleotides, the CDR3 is TGTGCCAGCAGCTTGGGATTGGTCAGCATAAGCGGTTGGGAGCCCCAGCATTTT. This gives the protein CASSLGLVSISGWEPQHF.

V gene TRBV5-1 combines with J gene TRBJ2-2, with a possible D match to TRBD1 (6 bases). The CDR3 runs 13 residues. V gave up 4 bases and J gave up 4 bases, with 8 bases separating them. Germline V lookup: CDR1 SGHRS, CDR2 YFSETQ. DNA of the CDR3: TGCGCCAGCAGCGTGGACAGCACCGGGGAGCTGTTTTTT. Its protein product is CASSVDSTGELFF.

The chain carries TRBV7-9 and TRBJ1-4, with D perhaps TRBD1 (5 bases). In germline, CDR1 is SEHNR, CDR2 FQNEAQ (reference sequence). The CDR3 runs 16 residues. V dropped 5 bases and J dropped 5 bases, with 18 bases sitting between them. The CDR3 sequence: CASSLPTGGGNEKLFF. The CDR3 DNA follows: TGTGCCAGCAGCCTCCCGACGGGTGGGGGGAATGAAAAACTGTTTTTT. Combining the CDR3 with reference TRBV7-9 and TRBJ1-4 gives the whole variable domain DTGVSQNPRHKITKRGQNVTFRCDPISEHNRLYWYRQTLGQGPEFLTYFQNEAQLEKSRLLSDRFSAERPKGSFSTLEIQRTEQGDSAMYLCASSLPTGGGNEKLFFGSGTQLSVL.

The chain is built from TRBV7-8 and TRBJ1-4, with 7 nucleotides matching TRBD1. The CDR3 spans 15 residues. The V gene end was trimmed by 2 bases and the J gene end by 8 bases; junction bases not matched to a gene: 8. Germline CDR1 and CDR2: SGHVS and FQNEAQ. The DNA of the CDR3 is TGTGCCAGCAGCTTACAACAGGGGCCGAGGGAAAAACTGTTTTTT. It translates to CASSLQQGPREKLFF.

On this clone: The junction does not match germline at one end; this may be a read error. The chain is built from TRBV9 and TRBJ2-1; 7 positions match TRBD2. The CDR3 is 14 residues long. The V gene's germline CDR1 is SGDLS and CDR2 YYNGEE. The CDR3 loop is CASSVDPAGEGRVF. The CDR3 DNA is TGTGCCAGCAGCGTCGACCCGGCGGGGGAAGGTAGGGTCTTC.

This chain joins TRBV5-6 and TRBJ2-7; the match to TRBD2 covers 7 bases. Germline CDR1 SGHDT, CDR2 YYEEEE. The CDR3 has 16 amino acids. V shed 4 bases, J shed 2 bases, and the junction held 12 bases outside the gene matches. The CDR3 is CASSLHTGLAAYEQYF. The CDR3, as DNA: TGTGCCAGCAGCCTTCACACTGGGCTAGCGGCCTACGAGCAGTACTTC.

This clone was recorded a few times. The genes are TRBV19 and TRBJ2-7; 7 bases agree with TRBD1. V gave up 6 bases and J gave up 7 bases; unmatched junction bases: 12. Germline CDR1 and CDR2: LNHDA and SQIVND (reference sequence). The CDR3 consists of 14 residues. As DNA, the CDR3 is TGTGCCAGTAGCCAGAGACAGGGTCCGGGGGAGCAGTACTTC. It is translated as CASSQRQGPGEQYF.

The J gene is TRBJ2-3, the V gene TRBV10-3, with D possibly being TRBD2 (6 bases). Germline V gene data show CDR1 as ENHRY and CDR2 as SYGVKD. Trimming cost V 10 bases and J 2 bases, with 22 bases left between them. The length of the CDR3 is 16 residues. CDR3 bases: TGTGCCACGGCCCGCGCGGGGCAAACTAACACAGATACGCAGTATTTT. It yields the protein CATARAGQTNTDTQYF.